This passage covers 12 T cell receptor beta chains from one sample sequenced in a study of cytomegalovirus exposure and HLA in healthy donors. PCR was performed using 60 Vbeta and 13 Jbeta primers. Assay used: immunoSEQ multiplex PCR; TCRdb lists only in-frame clones, some missing. The table lists about 140,000 clones, over 60% of them singletons, with 6.5% in the top ten. Sample: PBMCs. Receptors originate from a woman aged 55 to 70 in good health and CMV-seronegative.

J is TRBJ1-3 and V is TRBV6-6; D might be TRBD1 (5 bases). The CDR3 length is 13 residues. CDR1 and CDR2 from the germline V gene are MNHNY and SVGAGI (reference sequence). The germline V and J ends were trimmed by 8 bases and 6 bases, with 14 bases remaining between them. The CDR3 region has the DNA TGTGCCAGCCGGGAGACCGGGGCAAACACCATATATTTT. Translation gives CASRETGANTIYF.

Worth noting for this clone: Compared with germline, one end of the junction differs, possibly owing to a read error. The chain carries TRBV6-4 and TRBJ1-3; D unclear. The CDR3 extends over 8 amino acids. CDR1 and CDR2 (germline): MRHNA, SNTAGT. CDR3 in DNA: TGTGCCAGCGTGCGGTCCCGCTTT. Encoded protein: CASVRSRF.

V and J are TRBV5-6 and TRBJ2-7; 14 bases line up with TRBD2. This CDR3 comprises 18 residues. V dropped 4 bases and J dropped 2; count of bases not matched to a gene: 11. Germline CDR1 reads SGHDT; CDR2 reads YYEEEE. CDR3 DNA sequence: TGTGCCAGCAGCCTTGGACTAGCGGGAGGTTTCGGCGCCTACGAGCAGTACTTC. Residues: CASSLGLAGGFGAYEQYF.

V and J are TRBV29-1 and TRBJ2-5, with TRBD1 matching over 7 bases. The CDR3 is made up of 14 amino acids. In germline, CDR1 is SQVTM, CDR2 ANQGSEA. Trimming removed 6 bases from V and 1 base from J; junction bases left unmatched: 8. The CDR3 nucleotides are TGCAGCGTCGTTCTACAGGGGTCCCAAGAGACCCAGTACTTC. Its protein is CSVVLQGSQETQYF.

The chain combines TRBV2 with TRBJ1-3, with TRBD1 matching over 8 bases. In germline, CDR1 is SNHLY, CDR2 FYNNEI. CDR3 size: 17 residues. V dropped 6 bases and J dropped 0; count of bases not matched to a gene: 10. This chain's CDR3 is CASRGGQVGVSGNTIYF. The CDR3 nucleotides read TGTGCCAGCAGAGGGGGACAGGTTGGGGTCTCTGGAAACACCATATATTTT.

This clone appeared a few times. This chain links TRBV7-8 with TRBJ1-6; 7 nucleotides line up with TRBD1. V shed 7 bases, J shed 10 bases, and the junction held 10 bases outside the gene matches. Germline V gene data show CDR1 as SGHVS and CDR2 as FQNEAQ. The CDR3 has 14 residues. The CDR3 sequence is CASTPGRGSSPLHF. The CDR3 DNA sequence: TGTGCCAGCACCCCGGGCAGGGGGTCATCACCCCTCCACTTT. Combining the CDR3 with reference TRBV7-8 and TRBJ1-6 gives the whole variable domain GAGVSQSPRYKVAKRGQDVALRCDPISGHVSLFWYQQALGQGPEFLTYFQNEAQLDKSGLPSDRFFAERPEGSVSTLKIQRTQQEDSAVYLCASTPGRGSSPLHFGNGTRLTVT.

The CDR3 sequence: CASSYSTPAAGGRTDTQYF. Here the CDR3 DNA reads TGCGCCAGCAGCTACTCTACCCCTGCCGCGGGGGGACGCACAGATACGCAGTATTTT. The chain couples TRBV4-3 to TRBJ2-3, with 8 bases identical to TRBD2. The germline V gene encodes CDR1 LGHNA and CDR2 YSLEER. V shed 5 bases, J shed 1 base, and the junction held 17 bases outside the gene matches. The CDR3 contains 19 residues.

This clone was seen more than once but under ten times. J is TRBJ2-7 and V is TRBV19; TRBD1 matches at 7 bases. There are 14 residues in the CDR3. From germline, CDR1 is LNHDA and CDR2 SQIVND (reference sequence). V was pared by 3 bases and J by 2 bases, with 4 bases of the junction left unmatched. The CDR3 loop is CASSIDRVAYEQYF. The CDR3 region has the DNA TGTGCCAGTAGTATCGACAGGGTCGCCTACGAGCAGTACTTC.

This clone was counted a single time. This rearrangement joins TRBV27 to TRBJ2-7; TRBD1 aligns across 9 bases. Germline loops: CDR1 MNHEY, CDR2 SMNVEV (reference sequence). The CDR3 contains 14 residues. Trimming removed 5 bases from V and 5 bases from J; junction bases left unmatched: 7. The CDR3 DNA sequence: TGTGCCAGCAGTGACAGGGGGTTGTCGGACGAGCAGTACTTC. This codes for CASSDRGLSDEQYF.

Note on this clone: One end of the junction does not line up with germline, which may come from a read error. The chain uses TRBV7-9 and TRBJ1-4, with 9 bases that match TRBD1. Germline lookup yields CDR1 SEHNR and CDR2 FQNEAQ (reference sequence). CDR3 length equals 15 residues. In DNA, the CDR3 is TGTTCCAGCAGCCAGTCCGGGACAGGGAGTGAAAAACTGTTTTTT. It specifies CSSSQSGTGSEKLFF.

This chain links TRBV18 with TRBJ2-5; 10 bases are a match to TRBD2. The J call may be mistaken, given a closer DNA end match to TRBJ2-7. The CDR3 has 16 residues. The germline CDR1 and CDR2 sequences are KGHSH and LQKENI. The CDR3 region has the DNA TGTGCCAGCTCCTACGAAGCGGGAGGGACAACCTACGAGCAGTACTTC. It codes for CASSYEAGGTTYEQYF.

The CDR3 DNA reads TGCGCCAGCAGCTGGACCGGGACTCGGGGGAACAATGAGCAGTTCTTC. Encoded protein: CASSWTGTRGNNEQFF. The chain couples TRBV5-1 to TRBJ2-1; D is perhaps TRBD2 (6 bases). CDR1 is SGHRS and CDR2 is YFSETQ in the germline V gene. Deletions cut 3 bases from V and 5 bases from J, with 18 bases between. The CDR3 extends over 16 amino acids.